These T cell receptor beta chains were read from a single sample in a study of PD-L1 blockade in urothelial cancer. TCRdb keeps only in-frame clones here, not all; method: immunoSEQ multiplex PCR. This table holds fewer than 85,000 clones, around 83% found once. The sequenced sample was PBMCs, obtained around atezolizumab (anti-PD-L1) treatment. These receptors came from a woman in her seventies with urothelial cancer. Each CDR3 is given with its conserved first and last residue. A D gene is named only where the DNA matches it firmly. Size is stated for part of the rows, as once, few or many counts, or as a class when the clone is expanded.

TRBJ2-7	TRBV19	TRBD2	once	CASSWSGGNYEQYF	TGTGCCAGTAGTTGGTCGGGAGGGAATTACGAGCAGTACTTC
TRBJ2-1	TRBV7-4	NA	few	CASSPIRLPYNEQFF	TGTGCCAGCAGCCCTATCCGACTGCCCTACAATGAGCAGTTCTTC
TRBJ2-7	TRBV28	TRBD1	NA	CASSLSLGQGTPYEQYF	TGTGCCAGCAGTTTATCTCTAGGACAGGGCACTCCCTACGAGCAGTACTTC
TRBJ2-2	TRBV6-1	NA	NA	CASSEQGPGNTGELFF	TGTGCCAGCAGCGAACAGGGCCCAGGGAACACCGGGGAGCTGTTTTTT
TRBJ2-5	TRBV30	TRBD1	NA	CAGTTGGWETQYF	TGTGCCGGTACAACAGGGGGCTGGGAGACCCAGTACTTC
TRBJ2-3	TRBV19	TRBD1	NA	CASTVDRGHGTQYF	TGTGCCAGTACGGTGGACAGGGGGCATGGTACGCAGTATTTT
TRBJ2-7	TRBV5-1	NA	NA	CASTLGPAESYEQYF	TGCGCCAGCACCCTAGGTCCGGCAGAGTCCTACGAGCAGTACTTC
TRBJ2-1	TRBV19	NA	NA	CASNQNVAYNEQFF	TGTGCCAGTAATCAGAACGTCGCCTACAATGAGCAGTTCTTC
TRBJ2-7	TRBV7-4	TRBD2	NA	CASSLQGSGVTYEQYF	TGTGCCAGCAGCTTACAGGGTAGCGGGGTTACCTACGAGCAGTACTTC
TRBJ2-1	TRBV5-5	TRBD1	NA	CASSSTIRQGANEQFF	TGTGCCAGCAGCTCTACGATCCGACAGGGGGCGAATGAGCAGTTCTTC
TRBJ1-1	TRBV5-1	NA	NA	CASSLGRSAGGTEAFF	TGCGCCAGCAGCCTTGGACGGAGCGCGGGGGGCACTGAAGCTTTCTTT
TRBJ2-1	TRBV4-3	TRBD2	NA	CASSPGLAGANEQFF	TGCGCCAGCAGCCCGGGACTAGCGGGGGCCAATGAGCAGTTCTTC
TRBJ1-2	TRBV9	NA	few	CASSVTQEGGYTF	TGTGCCAGCAGCGTAACTCAGGAGGGTGGCTACACCTTC
TRBJ1-5	TRBV5-8	TRBD1	NA	CASSEGQGGNQPQHF	TGTGCCAGCAGCGAGGGACAGGGCGGCAATCAGCCCCAGCATTTT
TRBJ2-3	TRBV25-1	TRBD2	NA	CASSAYSGGMADTQYF	TGTGCCAGCAGTGCCTATAGCGGGGGAATGGCAGATACGCAGTATTTT
TRBJ1-5	TRBV19	TRBD1	NA	CASRGQGDQPQHF	TGTGCCAGTAGGGGACAGGGAGATCAGCCCCAGCATTTT
TRBJ2-2	TRBV7-3	TRBD2	once	CASSLVGTSENTGELFF	TGTGCCAGCAGCTTAGTAGGGACTAGTGAAAACACCGGGGAGCTGTTTTTT
TRBJ1-1	TRBV6-5	NA	NA	CASGTGTTNTEAFF	TGTGCCAGCGGAACCGGGACAACGAACACTGAAGCTTTCTTT
TRBJ2-5	TRBV5-5	TRBD1	NA	CASSLEQGAWETQYF	TGTGCCAGCAGCTTGGAGCAGGGGGCTTGGGAGACCCAGTACTTC
TRBJ1-5	TRBV4-1	TRBD1	few	CASSQDLGQGSQPQHF	TGCGCCAGCAGCCAAGATCTGGGACAGGGCAGTCAGCCCCAGCATTTT
TRBJ2-5	TRBV30	TRBD2	NA	CAWNYAGGQETQYF	TGTGCCTGGAATTACGCGGGGGGACAAGAGACCCAGTACTTC
TRBJ1-5	TRBV7-8	NA	NA	CASSLGYSGSQPQHF	TGTGCCAGCAGCTTAGGGTACAGCGGATCTCAGCCCCAGCATTTT
TRBJ2-2	TRBV19	NA	NA	CASSQVNTGELFF	TGTGCCAGCAGTCAGGTGAACACCGGGGAGCTGTTTTTT
TRBJ1-2	TRBV28	TRBD1	NA	CASSLRQGADYGYTF	TGTGCCAGCAGTTTACGACAGGGGGCGGACTATGGCTACACCTTC
TRBJ1-1	TRBV5-1	NA	NA	CASSLVGGGVVSTEAFF	TGCGCCAGCAGCTTGGTGGGCGGAGGGGTAGTTAGCACTGAAGCTTTCTTT
TRBJ1-3	TRBV6-1	NA	NA	CASRPDPQVNTIYF	TGTGCCAGCAGACCGGATCCCCAGGTTAACACCATATATTTT
TRBJ2-7	TRBV10-2	TRBD2	NA	CASSEFPPGLVGEQYF	TGCGCCAGCAGTGAGTTTCCCCCGGGACTAGTGGGCGAGCAGTACTTC
TRBJ2-7	TRBV11-2	NA	NA	CASSFGDYEQYF	TGTGCCAGCAGCTTTGGAGACTACGAGCAGTACTTC
TRBJ1-4	TRBV19	NA	NA	CASSLQRGDNEKLFF	TGTGCCAGTAGTCTCCAACGCGGAGATAATGAAAAACTGTTTTTT
TRBJ2-7	TRBV6-4	NA	few	CARGGASSYEQYF	TGTGCCAGGGGCGGGGCCAGCTCCTACGAGCAGTACTTC
TRBJ2-7	TRBV5-4	NA	once	CASSTGSYEQYF	TGTGCCAGCAGCACCGGCTCCTACGAGCAGTACTTC
TRBJ1-1	TRBV29-1	NA	NA	CSVDPGRGLAFF	TGCAGCGTTGACCCAGGGCGTGGGTTAGCTTTCTTT
TRBJ2-7	TRBV2	NA	NA	CASIKSGTYEQYF	TGTGCCAGCATAAAATCGGGGACCTACGAGCAGTACTTC
TRBJ2-7	TRBV19	TRBD2	NA	CASSIAGLAESFSYEQYF	TGTGCCAGTAGTATAGCTGGACTAGCGGAAAGTTTCTCCTACGAGCAGTACTTC
TRBJ1-5	TRBV28	TRBD1	NA	CASGLIGQACHF	TGTGCCAGCGGTTTGATTGGACAGGCCTGCCATTTT
TRBJ2-1	TRBV29-1	NA	NA	CSVGPTYYNEQFF	TGCAGCGTTGGCCCAACATACTACAATGAGCAGTTCTTC
TRBJ1-1	TRBV9	NA	NA	CASSVEQGNTEAFF	TGTGCCAGCAGCGTAGAACAGGGTAACACTGAAGCTTTCTTT
TRBJ2-3	TRBV5-1	NA	NA	CASSLDTLVLGFSDTQYF	TGCGCCAGCAGCTTGGATACGTTGGTACTGGGCTTCTCAGATACGCAGTATTTT
TRBJ2-1	TRBV5-4	NA	NA	CASRVLNNEQFF	TGTGCCAGCCGGGTTCTCAACAATGAGCAGTTCTTC
TRBJ2-3	TRBV5-8	NA	NA	CASSPMRGGTDTQYF	TGTGCCAGCAGCCCGATGCGGGGAGGTACAGATACGCAGTATTTT
TRBJ1-3	TRBV5-1	NA	NA	CASSLDFLRNTIYF	TGCGCCAGCAGCTTGGACTTCCTCCGAAACACCATATATTTT
TRBJ1-6	TRBV19	NA	NA	CASGQRGGTNSPLHF	TGTGCCAGTGGACAACGGGGAGGGACCAATTCACCCCTCCACTTT
TRBJ1-5	TRBV4-3	NA	few	CASSQRHSNQPQHF	TGCGCCAGCAGCCAACGACATAGCAATCAGCCCCAGCATTTT
TRBJ1-1	TRBV7-8	NA	once	CASSSRGHPGNTEAFF	TGTGCCAGCAGCAGCAGGGGACACCCCGGGAACACTGAAGCTTTCTTT